One sample yielded the 20 T cell receptor beta chains listed below, sequenced in a study of cytomegalovirus exposure and HLA in healthy donors. In the PCR, 60 Vbeta and 13 Jbeta primers were used. The repertoire was sequenced with immunoSEQ multiplex PCR; TCRdb's copy has only in-frame clones and lacks some. Among over 70,000 clones, 75% to 90% were seen once, and the ten largest hold 32%. Input material: PBMCs. The receptor source for this set is a man between 45 and 60 years old in good health and CMV-seropositive.

Turning to this clone: Compared with germline, one end of the junction differs, possibly owing to a read error. The chain carries TRBV7-2 and TRBJ2-2; D may be TRBD2 (5 bases). Looked up from germline, CDR1 is SGHTA and CDR2 is FQGNSA. CDR3 length equals 15 residues. The CDR3 is CASSLAGGSHRGAVF. The CDR3 DNA reads TGTGCCAGCAGCTTAGCGGGCGGCTCACACCGGGGAGCTGTTTTT.

The table lists this clone with a count of one. The chain couples TRBV11-2 to TRBJ2-7; D ambiguous. The CDR3 extends over 17 amino acids. From germline, CDR1 is SGHAT and CDR2 FQNNGV. V lost 5 bases and J 2 bases, leaving 22 bases between the germline ends. The CDR3 loop is CASSKVVGPTTPYEQYF. CDR3 DNA sequence: TGTGCCAGCAGCAAAGTAGTGGGCCCAACGACCCCCTACGAGCAGTACTTC.

The chain recombines TRBV7-2 with TRBJ2-5; perhaps TRBD2 as D (6 bases). The end of the DNA fits TRBJ2-7 better, so the J call may be wrong. This CDR3 has 18 amino acids. CDR1 is SGHTA and CDR2 is FQGNSA in the germline V gene. In nucleotides, the CDR3 is TGTGCCAGCAGCTTAGAGGGCAAAGGTCTAGCGCCTTACTACGAGCAGTACTTC. Translated, it gives CASSLEGKGLAPYYEQYF.

This clone was detected only a few times. The gene calls are TRBV5-1 and TRBJ1-2, with D possibly TRBD1 on 5 matching bases. The CDR3 is made up of 16 amino acids. Germline V gene lookup returns CDR1 SGHRS and CDR2 YFSETQ. Trimming left V 0 bases short and J 7 bases short, with 19 bases between. DNA for the CDR3: TGCGCCAGCAGCTTGGGCATGCTTAAGGGGCAGGGTGGCTACACCTTC. Translated, it gives CASSLGMLKGQGGYTF.

The chain joins TRBV11-2 to TRBJ2-5; tentative D call: TRBD2 (6 bases). V was cut by 4 bases and J by 5 bases, with 20 bases left in between. This CDR3 has 16 residues. Germline loops: CDR1 SGHAT, CDR2 FQNNGV. The CDR3 DNA reads TGTGCCAGCAGCTATCCCTTCCGGGAGCTAAGGGAGACCCAGTACTTC. Its translation: CASSYPFRELRETQYF. The full variable domain, completed using reference TRBV11-2 and TRBJ2-5, is EAGVAQSPRYKIIEKRQSVAFWCNPISGHATLYWYQQILGQGPKLLIQFQNNGVVDDSQLPKDRFSAERLKGVDSTLKIQPAKLEDSAVYLCASSYPFRELRETQYFGPGTRLLVL.

This CDR3 is CASSSTDRRQQPQHF. The CDR3 nucleotides read TGTGCCAGCAGCTCCACGGACAGGCGACAGCAGCCCCAGCATTTT. This chain connects TRBV7-8 to TRBJ1-5, with TRBD1 matching 7 bases. The junction had 10 bases not matched to a gene; V was cut back by 4 bases and J by 7 bases. CDR3 length: 15 amino acids. The germline gives CDR1 SGHVS, CDR2 FQNEAQ.

This rearrangement joins TRBV9 to TRBJ2-5; 10 bases are shared with TRBD2. CDR1 SGDLS and CDR2 YYNGEE come from the germline V gene. V shed 7 bases and J 7 bases; nucleotides not matched to a gene: 13. The CDR3 runs 15 residues. Here the CDR3 DNA reads TGTGCCAGCGGAGCGGGAGGGCTCCAGGGTGGGACCCAGTACTTC. Its protein is CASGAGGLQGGTQYF.

The V gene is TRBV29-1, the J gene TRBJ1-2; a weak D match, TRBD1 (6 bases). CDR1 and CDR2 from the germline V gene are SQVTM and ANQGSEA. V lost 4 bases and J lost 1, with 10 bases in between. The CDR3 loop spans 13 amino acids. For the CDR3, the DNA is TGCAGCGTTGTAAGGGGGTTTAACTATGGCTACACCTTC. It yields the protein CSVVRGFNYGYTF.

This clone was picked up a small number of times. The junction does not match germline at one end; this may be a read error. V and J are TRBV6-6 and TRBJ2-4; 8 bases agree with TRBD1. This CDR3 is 16 amino acids long. Germline V gene data show CDR1 as MNHNY and CDR2 as SVGAGI (reference sequence). The CDR3 protein is CASSHPGGKAKNSQYF. CDR3 coding DNA: TGTGCCAGCAGTCATCCAGGGGGCAAAGCCAAAAACAGTCAGTACTTC.

CDR3 bases: TGCGCCAGCAGCCAAGATGTAAACTACGAGGGAGAGCAGTACTTC. Its protein is CASSQDVNYEGEQYF. The V and J genes are TRBV4-1 and TRBJ2-7; TRBD2 might be the D (5 bases). Germline CDR1 MGHRA, CDR2 YSYEKL. Trimming cost V 0 bases and J 7 bases, with 16 bases left between them. This CDR3 has 15 amino acids.

This rearrangement joins TRBV2 to TRBJ1-6; D is possibly TRBD1 (6 bases). CDR3 length: 20 residues. Trimming pared 8 bases from V and 1 base from J, leaving 27 bases between. CDR1 and CDR2 from the germline V gene are SNHLY and FYNNEI. The CDR3 DNA reads TGTGCCAGCCGGTACCAGCTTAGGGGGATTACGTCTTCCTATAATTCACCCCTCCACTTT. Translation: CASRYQLRGITSSYNSPLHF.

The J gene is TRBJ1-1, the V gene TRBV25-1, with TRBD1 as a possible D gene (6 bases). CDR3 length: 15 residues. In germline, CDR1 is MGHDK, CDR2 SYGVNS. The V end was cut by 1 base, the J end by 10 bases, with 19 bases between. CDR3 in DNA: TGTGCCAGCAGTGAATTGAGGGGCCCAGGGGTTAGAGCTTTCTTT. Amino acids: CASSELRGPGVRAFF. The variable domain in full, completed from reference TRBV25-1 and TRBJ1-1, reads EADIYQTPRYLVIGTGKKITLECSQTMGHDKMYWYQQDPGMELHLIHYSYGVNSTEKGDLSSESTVSRIRTEHFPLTLESARPSHTSQYLCASSELRGPGVRAFFGQGTRLTVV.

The V call is TRBV5-4, the J call TRBJ2-7; 9 bases fit TRBD2. The CDR3 is made up of 16 amino acids. With V trimmed by 4 bases and J by 2 bases, 10 bases remained unmatched. Per the germline V gene, CDR1 is SGHNT and CDR2 is YYREEE (reference sequence). CDR3 region: CASSLWTSAPPYEQYF. The CDR3 DNA is TGTGCCAGCAGCCTTTGGACTAGCGCTCCTCCCTACGAGCAGTACTTC.

The chain employs TRBV7-2 and TRBJ2-3; 8 positions match TRBD1. After removal of 4 bases from V and 5 bases from J, the junction contained 2 bases not matched to a gene. Germline-derived CDR1 and CDR2 are SGHTA and FQGNSA. This CDR3 has 13 amino acids. As DNA, the CDR3 is TGTGCCAGCAGCTCCGACAGGGGAGATACGCAGTATTTT. Translating gives CASSSDRGDTQYF. Full variable domain (rest looked up from reference TRBV7-2 and TRBJ2-3): GAGVSQSPSNKVTEKGKDVELRCDPISGHTALYWYRQSLGQGLEFLIYFQGNSAPDKSGLPSDRFSAERTGGSVSTLTIQRTQQEDSAVYLCASSSDRGDTQYFGPGTRLTVL.

J is TRBJ2-7 and V is TRBV6-5, with 12 bases that match TRBD2. This CDR3 contains 14 residues. The V and J ends lost 11 bases and 2 bases, in that order; junction bases with no gene match: 7. From germline, CDR1 is MNHEY and CDR2 SVGAGI. This chain's CDR3 is CASRTSGAAYEQYF. Written as DNA, the CDR3 is TGTGCCTCACGGACTAGCGGGGCCGCCTACGAGCAGTACTTC.

The chain recombines TRBV5-4 with TRBJ1-3; D is unresolved. Germline CDR1 reads SGHNT; CDR2 reads YYREEE (reference sequence). The CDR3 spans 14 residues. Trimming took off 4 bases at V and 5 bases at J, with 13 bases between the two ends. The CDR3 sequence is CASSQDKTRNTIYF. CDR3 bases: TGTGCCAGCAGCCAAGATAAAACACGAAACACCATATATTTT.

The chain combines TRBV4-2 with TRBJ1-2; TRBD1 is a possible D gene (5 bases). The CDR3 loop spans 16 amino acids. Germline V gene sequence: CDR1 LGHNA, CDR2 YNFKEQ. V was trimmed by 4 bases and J by 3 bases, leaving 18 bases between them. CDR3 region: CASSRALLGGDYGYTF. CDR3 bases: TGTGCCAGCAGCCGAGCCTTGCTGGGAGGGGACTATGGCTACACCTTC.

This chain links TRBV7-9 with TRBJ2-5; D is unclear. The CDR3 consists of 14 residues. V gave up 1 base and J gave up 2 bases, with 8 bases separating them. Per germline, CDR1 SEHNR and CDR2 FQNEAQ (reference sequence). The DNA of the CDR3 is TGTGCCAGCAGCTTAGTACGGTCACAAGAGACCCAGTACTTC. Residues: CASSLVRSQETQYF.

The chain is built from TRBV18 and TRBJ2-7, with a possible D match to TRBD1 (6 bases). The germline V gene has CDR1 KGHSH and CDR2 LQKENI. This CDR3 is built from 14 residues. V was clipped by 3 bases and J by 5 bases, with 14 bases between them. CDR3 sequence: CASSPRTASHEQYF. CDR3 in DNA: TGTGCCAGCTCACCCCGGACAGCGTCCCACGAGCAGTACTTC. Supplemented by reference TRBV18 and TRBJ2-7, the full variable domain reads NAGVMQNPRHLVRRRGQEARLRCSPMKGHSHVYWYRQLPEEGLKFMVYLQKENIIDESGMPKERFSAEFPKEGPSILRIQQVVRGDSAAYFCASSPRTASHEQYFGPGTRLTVT.

This clone appeared a few times. This chain joins TRBV10-1 and TRBJ2-5, with 13 bases lining up with TRBD2. The CDR3 contains 16 residues. V gave up 7 bases and J gave up 0 bases; unmatched junction bases: 5. Germline values: CDR1 WNHNN, CDR2 SYGVQD (reference sequence). The CDR3 is CASKKLAGGNQETQYF. The CDR3 DNA reads TGCGCCAGCAAGAAACTAGCGGGAGGGAACCAAGAGACCCAGTACTTC.